A single T cell receptor (beta chain) is shown here with its context. According to the study, TCR beta libraries were built with iRepertoire HTBI primers and CDR3-region Arm-PCR. MiXCR, applied by TCRdb to the multiplex PCR reads, yields one record per CDR3 protein. The sample carries roughly 610,000 distinct CDR3 sequences, 15% to 20% recorded once. These data are taken from a study of regulatory T cells in long-lasting Graves disease. Time point here: newly diagnosed GD, antithyroid drugs for less than 3 months. With RNA extracted from PBMCs as input, the TCR library was made. These data were also reused for a study on T cells in Graves' hyperthyroidism and ophthalmopathy.

Sequencing used peripheral blood mononuclear cells (PBMCs), obtained at new diagnosis, from a patient treated with antithyroid drugs. The TCR originated in a man aged 18 to 29 with Graves disease.

CDR3 DNA sequence: TGCAGCGTTAGGGACGGGAACAATCAGCCCCAGCATTTT. Translating gives CSVRDGNNQPQHF. The chain is built from TRBV29-1 and TRBJ1-5, with a possible D match to TRBD1 (5 bases). Trimming shortened V by 5 bases and J by 3 bases, and 11 bases separated the two germline ends. The germline V gene encodes CDR1 SQVTM and CDR2 ANQGSEA. This CDR3 spans 13 amino acids.